This TCR beta chain was observed in a study of technical replicates of blood from a handful of donors. Using immunoSEQ multiplex PCR, the repertoire was profiled, and TCRdb retains in-frame clones only, with some absent. The repertoire holds over 70,000 clones, with approximately 93% as singletons. V lost 5 bases to trimming and J lost 0 bases, with 7 bases between them. The CDR3 totals 13 residues. Germline-derived CDR1 and CDR2 are MNHEY and SMNVEV (reference sequence). The sequence came from a human donor in good health. Sequencing was performed on T cells isolated from PBMCs. The chain joins TRBV27 to TRBJ1-1; no definite D call. The DNA for the CDR3 is TGTGCCAGCAGTGACACGCTGAACACTGAAGCTTTCTTT. Translating gives CASSDTLNTEAFF.